This TCR beta chain was identified during a study of shared clonotypes between healthy human individuals. Study in general: Researchers assigned three CD4 naive, three CD4 memory, two CD8 naive and one CD8 memory plate to each donor.

Germline V gene data show CDR1 as MNHEY and CDR2 as SVGAGI. Trimming cost V 5 bases and J 12 bases, with 20 bases left between them. The CDR3 contains 13 residues. Here immunoSEQ multiplex PCR was the method, and the copy in TCRdb shows in-frame clones only, minus some. Counted here are a few million clones, around 90% occurring once; the ten biggest clones make up around 0.14%. Sequencing was performed on naive CD4+ T cells sorted from blood. Indicated subset: CD45RA+ positively selected. The source of this sequence is a man aged 18 to 30 in good health. This sequence joins TRBV6-5 and TRBJ2-7; D assignment may be TRBD1 or TRBD2 (5 bases each). The DNA for the CDR3 is TGTGCCAGCAGTACCTCCTCTGGGACCAAGGGGTACTTC. Protein product: CASSTSSGTKGYF.